This TCR beta chain was observed in a study of blood T cell repertoires in COVID-19. Study-level background: Samples representing acute and convalescent COVID-19 were sourced from the United States, Italy and Spain. In each case, the material was cDNA or gDNA derived from T cells, B-cell-depleted T cells, or PBMCs.

As originally analysed: The authors estimated nucleated cell counts from reference gene primer amplification. Repertoires were generated with immunoSEQ multiplex PCR, while TCRdb's copy carries only in-frame clones and drops some. That table supplies the V and J calls and clone size; D and trimming were determined from the DNA. The sample consists of fewer than 85,000 clones, approximately 80% of them appearing once. V gave up 7 bases and J gave up 6 bases, with 15 bases separating them. The CDR3 is 14 amino acids. Germline V gene lookup returns CDR1 LNHDA and CDR2 SQIVND (reference sequence). This clone was found a few times.

This chain connects TRBV19 to TRBJ1-4; D is perhaps TRBD1 (5 bases). Sequences were obtained from peripheral blood. The receptor's source is an elderly woman with active or convalescent COVID-19. The CDR3 reads CASKKAQDHEKLFF. CDR3 coding DNA: TGTGCCAGTAAGAAGGCACAGGACCATGAAAAACTGTTTTTT.